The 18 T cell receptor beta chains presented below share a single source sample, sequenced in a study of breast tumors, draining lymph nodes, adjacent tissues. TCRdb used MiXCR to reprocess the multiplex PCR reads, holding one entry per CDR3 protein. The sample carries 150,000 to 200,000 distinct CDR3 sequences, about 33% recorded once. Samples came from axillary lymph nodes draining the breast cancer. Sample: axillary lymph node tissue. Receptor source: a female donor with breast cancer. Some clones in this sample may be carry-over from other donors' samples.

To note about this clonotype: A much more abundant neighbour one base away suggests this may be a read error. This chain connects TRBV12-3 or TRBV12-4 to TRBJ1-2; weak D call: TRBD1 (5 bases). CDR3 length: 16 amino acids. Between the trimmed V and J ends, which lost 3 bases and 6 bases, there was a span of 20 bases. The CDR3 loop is CASSFGGRIWGHGYTF. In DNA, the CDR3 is TGTGCCAGCAGTTTCGGTGGGAGGATATGGGGCCATGGCTACACCTTC.

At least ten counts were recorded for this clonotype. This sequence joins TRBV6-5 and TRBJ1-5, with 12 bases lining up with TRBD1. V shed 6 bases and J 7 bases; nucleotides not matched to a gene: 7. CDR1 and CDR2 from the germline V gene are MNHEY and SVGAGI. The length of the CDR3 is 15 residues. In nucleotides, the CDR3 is TGTGCCAGCAGCTCTGGGACAGGGGGCCGGCAGCCCCAGCATTTT. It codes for CASSSGTGGRQPQHF.

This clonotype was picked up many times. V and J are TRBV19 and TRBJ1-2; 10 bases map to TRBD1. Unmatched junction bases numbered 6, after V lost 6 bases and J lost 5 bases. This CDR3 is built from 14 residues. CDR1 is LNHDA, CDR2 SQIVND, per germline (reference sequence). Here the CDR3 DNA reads TGTGCCAGTAGAGGGGACAGGGGCCCTTATGGCTACACCTTC. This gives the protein CASRGDRGPYGYTF.

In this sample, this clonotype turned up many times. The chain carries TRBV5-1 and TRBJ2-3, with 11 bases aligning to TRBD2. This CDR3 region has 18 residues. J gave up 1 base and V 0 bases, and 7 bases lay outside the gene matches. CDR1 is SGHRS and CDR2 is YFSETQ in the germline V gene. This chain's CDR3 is CASSLAIELAGGTDTQYF. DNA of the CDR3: TGCGCCAGCAGCTTGGCCATTGAACTAGCGGGGGGCACAGATACGCAGTATTTT.

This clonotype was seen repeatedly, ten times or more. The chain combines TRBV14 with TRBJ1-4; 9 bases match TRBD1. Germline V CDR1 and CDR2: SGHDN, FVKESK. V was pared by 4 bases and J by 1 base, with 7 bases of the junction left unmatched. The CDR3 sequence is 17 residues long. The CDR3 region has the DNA TGTGCCAGCAGCCTCCGACAGGGGGGCCTAACTAATGAAAAACTGTTTTTT. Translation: CASSLRQGGLTNEKLFF.

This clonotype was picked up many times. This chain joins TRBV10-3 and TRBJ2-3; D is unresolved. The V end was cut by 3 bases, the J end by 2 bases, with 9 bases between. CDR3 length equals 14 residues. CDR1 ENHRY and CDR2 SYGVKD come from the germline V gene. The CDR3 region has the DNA TGTGCCATCAGTGAATCTCTACCCACAGATACGCAGTATTTT. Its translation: CAISESLPTDTQYF.

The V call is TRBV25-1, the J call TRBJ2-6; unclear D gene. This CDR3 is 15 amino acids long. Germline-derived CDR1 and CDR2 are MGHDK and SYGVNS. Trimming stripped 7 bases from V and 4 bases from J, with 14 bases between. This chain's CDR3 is CASTARAAGANVLTF. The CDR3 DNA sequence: TGTGCCAGCACAGCAAGGGCGGCCGGGGCCAACGTCCTGACTTTC.

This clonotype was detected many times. This CDR3 reads CSASGGDNSPLHF. In DNA, the CDR3 is TGCAGTGCTAGTGGGGGGGATAATTCACCCCTCCACTTT. The chain links TRBV20-1 to TRBJ1-6, with D perhaps TRBD1 (5 bases). V was shortened by 3 bases and J by 5 bases, with 8 bases between the two germline ends. This CDR3 is built from 13 residues. The germline V gene encodes CDR1 DFQATT and CDR2 SNEGSKA (reference sequence).

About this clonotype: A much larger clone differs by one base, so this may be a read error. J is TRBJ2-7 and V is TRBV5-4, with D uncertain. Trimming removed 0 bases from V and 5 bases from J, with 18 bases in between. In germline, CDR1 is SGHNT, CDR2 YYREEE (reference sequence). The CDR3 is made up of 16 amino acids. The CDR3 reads CASSLAPTAGTHEQYF. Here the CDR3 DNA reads TGTGCCAGCAGCTTGGCCCCCACCGCCGGAACCCACGAGCAGTACTTC. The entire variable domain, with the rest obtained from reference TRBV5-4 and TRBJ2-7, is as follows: ETGVTQSPTHLIKTRGQQVTLRCSSQSGHNTVSWYQQALGQGPQFIFQYYREEENGRGNFPPRFSGLQFPNYSSELNVNALELDDSALYLCASSLAPTAGTHEQYFGPGTRLTVT.

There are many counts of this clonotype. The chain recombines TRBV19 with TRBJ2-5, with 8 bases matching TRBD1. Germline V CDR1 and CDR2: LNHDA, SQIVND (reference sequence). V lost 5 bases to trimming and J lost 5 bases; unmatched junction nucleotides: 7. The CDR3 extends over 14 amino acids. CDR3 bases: TGTGCCAGTAGTGAAACAGGGGGTAGTGAGACCCAGTACTTC. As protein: CASSETGGSETQYF.

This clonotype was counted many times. CDR3 sequence: CASSSGGELFF. CDR3 bases: TGTGCCAGCTCCTCTGGGGGGGAGCTGTTTTTT. V and J are TRBV27 and TRBJ2-2; D is ambiguous. The CDR3 is 11 residues long. Trimming pared 8 bases from V and 8 bases from J, leaving 9 bases between. Germline V gives CDR1 MNHEY, CDR2 SMNVEV (reference sequence).

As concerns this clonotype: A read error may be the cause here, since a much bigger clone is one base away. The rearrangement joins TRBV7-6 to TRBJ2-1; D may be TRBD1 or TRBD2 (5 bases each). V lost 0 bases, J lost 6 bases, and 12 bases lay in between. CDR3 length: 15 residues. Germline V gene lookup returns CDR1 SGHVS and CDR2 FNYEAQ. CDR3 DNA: TGTGCCAGCAGCTTAGCCTCTAGGGACGTCAATGAGCAGTTCTTC. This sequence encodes CASSLASRDVNEQFF.

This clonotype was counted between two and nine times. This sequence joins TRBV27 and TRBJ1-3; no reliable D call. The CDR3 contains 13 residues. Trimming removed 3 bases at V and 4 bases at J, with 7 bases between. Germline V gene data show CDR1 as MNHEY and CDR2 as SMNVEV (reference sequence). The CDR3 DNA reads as TGTGCCAGCAGTTTCCTAGAAGGAAACACCATATATTTT. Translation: CASSFLEGNTIYF.

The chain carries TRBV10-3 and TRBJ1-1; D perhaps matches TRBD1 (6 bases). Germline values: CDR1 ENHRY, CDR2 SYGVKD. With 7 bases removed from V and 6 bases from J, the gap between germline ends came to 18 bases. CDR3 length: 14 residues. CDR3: CAITKDRTGSEAFF. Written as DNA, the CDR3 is TGTGCCATCACTAAAGACAGGACGGGCTCTGAAGCTTTCTTT.

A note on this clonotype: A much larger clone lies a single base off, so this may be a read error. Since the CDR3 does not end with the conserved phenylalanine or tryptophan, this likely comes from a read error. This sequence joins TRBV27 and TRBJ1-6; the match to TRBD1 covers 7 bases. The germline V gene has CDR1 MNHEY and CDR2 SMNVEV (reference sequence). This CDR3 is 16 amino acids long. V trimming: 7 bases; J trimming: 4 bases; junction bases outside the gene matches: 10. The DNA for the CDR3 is TGTGCCAGCACACTAACGACAGGGCGTTATAATTCACCCCTCCACTCT. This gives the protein CASTLTTGRYNSPLHS.

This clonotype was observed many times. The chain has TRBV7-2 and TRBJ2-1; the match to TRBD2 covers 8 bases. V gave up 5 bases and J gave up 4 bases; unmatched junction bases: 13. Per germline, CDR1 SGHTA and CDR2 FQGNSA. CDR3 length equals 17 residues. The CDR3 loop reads CASSLPISGGRYNEQFF. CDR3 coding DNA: TGTGCCAGCAGCCTCCCCATAAGCGGGGGCCGTTACAATGAGCAGTTCTTC.

The CDR3 DNA reads as TGTGCCACCAGTGATTTTCTTCTAGCGGGGTACAATGAGCAGTTCTTC. This encodes CATSDFLLAGYNEQFF. The rearrangement joins TRBV24-1 to TRBJ2-1; TRBD2 agrees at 9 bases. This CDR3 is 16 amino acids long. In germline, CDR1 is KGHDR, CDR2 SFDVKD. Trimming cost V 1 base and J 4 bases; bases outside gene matches: 4.

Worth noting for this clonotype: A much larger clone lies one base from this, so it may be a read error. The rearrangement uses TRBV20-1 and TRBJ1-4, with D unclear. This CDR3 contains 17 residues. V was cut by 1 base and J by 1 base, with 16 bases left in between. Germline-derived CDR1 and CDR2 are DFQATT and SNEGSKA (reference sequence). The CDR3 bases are TGCAGTGCTAGAGTTTTGCGGAGGGCAGGAACTAATGAAAAACTGTTTTTT. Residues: CSARVLRRAGTNEKLFF.